This T cell receptor (beta chain) is from a study of T cells after posttransplantation cyclophosphamide. Overall study findings and caveats: TRB clonality was highly associated with recipient CMV seropositivity and reactivation. Blood and skin or GI T cell repertoires showed limited TRB overlap. Later post-transplant blood repertoires were often dominated by donor CD8+ memory clones.

This clone occurred once. What it recognizes is unknown. Some clones are missing from TCRdb's copy, which holds only in-frame ones; the method was immunoSEQ multiplex PCR. The sample carries approximately 32,000 clones, about 90% recorded once. Germline V gene sequence: CDR1 SGHNT, CDR2 YYREEE (reference sequence). The CDR3 is 14 amino acids. V lost 4 bases, J lost 7 bases, and 17 bases lay in between. Specimen: PBMCs. The chain couples TRBV5-4 to TRBJ1-2; no clear D gene. The sequence was obtained from a woman aged 40 to 50 with a blood cancer, CMV-positive, and with a related stem cell donor. Here the CDR3 DNA reads TGTGCCAGCAGCCCCCGGACGGAGGAGGGTGGCTACACCTTC. Translation gives CASSPRTEEGGYTF.